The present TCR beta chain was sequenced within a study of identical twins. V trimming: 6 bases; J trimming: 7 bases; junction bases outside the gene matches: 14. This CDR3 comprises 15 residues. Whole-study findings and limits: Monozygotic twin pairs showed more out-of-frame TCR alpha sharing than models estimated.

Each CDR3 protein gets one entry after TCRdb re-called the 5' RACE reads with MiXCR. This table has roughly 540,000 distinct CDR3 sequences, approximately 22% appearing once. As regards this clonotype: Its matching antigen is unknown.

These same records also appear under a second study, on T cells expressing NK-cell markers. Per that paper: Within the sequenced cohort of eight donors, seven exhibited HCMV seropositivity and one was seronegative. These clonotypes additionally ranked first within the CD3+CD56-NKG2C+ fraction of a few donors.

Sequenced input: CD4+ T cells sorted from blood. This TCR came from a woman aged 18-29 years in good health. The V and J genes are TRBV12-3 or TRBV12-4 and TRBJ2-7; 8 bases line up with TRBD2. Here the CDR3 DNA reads TGTGCCAGCAGCCTTAGGGTAGCGGGGCGCAGGGAGCAGTACTTC. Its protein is CASSLRVAGRREQYF.